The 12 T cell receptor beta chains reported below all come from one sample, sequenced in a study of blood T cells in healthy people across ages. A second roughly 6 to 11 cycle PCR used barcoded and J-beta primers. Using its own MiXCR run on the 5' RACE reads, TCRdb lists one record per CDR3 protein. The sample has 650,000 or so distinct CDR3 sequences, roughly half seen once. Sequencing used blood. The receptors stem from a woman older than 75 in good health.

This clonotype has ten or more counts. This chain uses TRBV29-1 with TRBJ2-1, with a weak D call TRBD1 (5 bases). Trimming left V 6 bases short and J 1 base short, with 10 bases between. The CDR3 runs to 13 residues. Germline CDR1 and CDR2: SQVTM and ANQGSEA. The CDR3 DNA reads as TGCAGCGTCTCAAGGGGTTCCTACAATGAGCAGTTCTTC. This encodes CSVSRGSYNEQFF.

CDR3 in amino acids: CASSSQAGGLTDTQYF. CDR3 bases: TGTGCCAGCAGTTCCCAGGCAGGGGGCTTAACAGATACGCAGTATTTT. The J gene is TRBJ2-3, the V gene TRBV12-3 or TRBV12-4; 8 nucleotides agree with TRBD1. With V trimmed by 4 bases and J by 3 bases, 9 bases remained unmatched. The CDR3 runs to 16 residues.

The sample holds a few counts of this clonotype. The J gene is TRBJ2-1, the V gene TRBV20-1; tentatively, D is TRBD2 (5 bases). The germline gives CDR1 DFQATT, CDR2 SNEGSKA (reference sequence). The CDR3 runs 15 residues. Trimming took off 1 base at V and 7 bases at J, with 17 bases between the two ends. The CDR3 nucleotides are TGCAGTGCTAGAGCCCCTCTACTAGTAGGTAATGAGCAGTTCTTC. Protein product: CSARAPLLVGNEQFF.

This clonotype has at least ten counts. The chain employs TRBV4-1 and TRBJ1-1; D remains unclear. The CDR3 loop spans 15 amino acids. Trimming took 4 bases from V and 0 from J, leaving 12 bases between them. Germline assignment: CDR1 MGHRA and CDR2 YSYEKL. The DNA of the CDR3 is TGCGCCAGCAGCCCGAGGGAGGGCTTGAACACTGAAGCTTTCTTT. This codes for CASSPREGLNTEAFF.

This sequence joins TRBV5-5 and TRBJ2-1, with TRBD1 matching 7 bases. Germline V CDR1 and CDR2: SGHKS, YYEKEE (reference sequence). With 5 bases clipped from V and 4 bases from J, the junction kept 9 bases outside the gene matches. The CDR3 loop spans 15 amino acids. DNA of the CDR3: TGTGCCAGCAGTTCGGACAGGCGAACTTACAATGAGCAGTTCTTC. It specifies CASSSDRRTYNEQFF.

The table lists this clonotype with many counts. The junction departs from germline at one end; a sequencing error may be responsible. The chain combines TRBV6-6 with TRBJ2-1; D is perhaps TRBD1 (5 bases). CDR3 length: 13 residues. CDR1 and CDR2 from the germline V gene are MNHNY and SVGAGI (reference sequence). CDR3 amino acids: CASSDSGYNEQFF. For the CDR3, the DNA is TGTGCCAGCAGTGACTCAGGGTACAATGAGCAGTTCTTC.

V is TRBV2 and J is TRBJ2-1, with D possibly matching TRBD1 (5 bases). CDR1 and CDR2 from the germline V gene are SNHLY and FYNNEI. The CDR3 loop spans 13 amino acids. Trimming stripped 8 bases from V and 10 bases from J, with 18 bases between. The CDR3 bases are TGTGCCAGCGGCTTGGGGCCCGGCGGAGAGCAGTTCTTC. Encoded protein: CASGLGPGGEQFF.

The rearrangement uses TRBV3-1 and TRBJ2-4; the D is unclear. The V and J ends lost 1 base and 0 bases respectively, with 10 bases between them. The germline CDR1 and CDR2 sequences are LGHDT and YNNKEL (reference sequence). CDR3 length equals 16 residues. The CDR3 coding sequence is TGTGCCAGCAGCCAAGGTAACAGACTAGCCAAAAACATTCAGTACTTC. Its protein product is CASSQGNRLAKNIQYF.

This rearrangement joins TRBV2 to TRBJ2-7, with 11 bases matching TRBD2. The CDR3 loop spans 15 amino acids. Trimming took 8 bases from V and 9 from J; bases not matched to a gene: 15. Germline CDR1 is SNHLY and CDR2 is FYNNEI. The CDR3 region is CASAALVTSGMVQYF. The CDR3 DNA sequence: TGTGCCAGCGCCGCTCTTGTGACTAGCGGGATGGTGCAGTACTTC.

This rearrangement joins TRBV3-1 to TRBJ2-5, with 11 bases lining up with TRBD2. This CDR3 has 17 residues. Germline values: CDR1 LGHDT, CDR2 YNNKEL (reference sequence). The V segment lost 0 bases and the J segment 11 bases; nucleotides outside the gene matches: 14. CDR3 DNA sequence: TGTGCCAGCAGCCAAGATCCGGCTAGCGGGAGGTACAATGAGCAGTACTTC. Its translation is CASSQDPASGRYNEQYF.

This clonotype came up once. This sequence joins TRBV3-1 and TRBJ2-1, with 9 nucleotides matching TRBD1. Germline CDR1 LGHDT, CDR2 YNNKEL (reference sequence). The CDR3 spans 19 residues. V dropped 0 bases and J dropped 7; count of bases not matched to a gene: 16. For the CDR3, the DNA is TGTGCCAGCAGCCAAGATATAAGTGAGAGACAGGGGGTTTGGAATGAGCAGTTCTTC. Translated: CASSQDISERQGVWNEQFF.

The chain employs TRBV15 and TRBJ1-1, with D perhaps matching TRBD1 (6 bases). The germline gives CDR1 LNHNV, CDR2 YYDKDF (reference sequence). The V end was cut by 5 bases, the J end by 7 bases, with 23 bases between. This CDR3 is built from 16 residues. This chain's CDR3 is CATSPRGGQGRFEAFF. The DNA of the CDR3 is TGTGCCACCAGCCCCCGGGGGGGGCAGGGAAGGTTTGAAGCTTTCTTT.